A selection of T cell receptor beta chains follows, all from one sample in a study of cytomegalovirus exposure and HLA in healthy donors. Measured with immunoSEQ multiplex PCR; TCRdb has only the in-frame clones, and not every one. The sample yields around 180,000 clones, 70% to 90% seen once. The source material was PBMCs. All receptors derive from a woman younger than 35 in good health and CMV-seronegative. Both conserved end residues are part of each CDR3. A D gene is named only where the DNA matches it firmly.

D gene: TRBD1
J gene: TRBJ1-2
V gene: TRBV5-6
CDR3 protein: CASILQGDGYTF

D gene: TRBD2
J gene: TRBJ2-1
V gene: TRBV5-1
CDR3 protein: CASFLAGRPEQFF

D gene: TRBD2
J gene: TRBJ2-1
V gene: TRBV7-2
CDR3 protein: CASSLVGTSGSSYNEQFF

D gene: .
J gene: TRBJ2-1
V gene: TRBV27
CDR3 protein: CASSLMMERPNEQFF

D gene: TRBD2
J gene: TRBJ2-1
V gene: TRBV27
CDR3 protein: CASRSQLVPLAGGNEQFF

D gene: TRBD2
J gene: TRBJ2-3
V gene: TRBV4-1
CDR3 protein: CASSPSGAHTDTQYF

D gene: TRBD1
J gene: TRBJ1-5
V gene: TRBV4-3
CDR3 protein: CASSQVEIGQEDQPQHF

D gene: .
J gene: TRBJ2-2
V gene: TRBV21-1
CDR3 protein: CASSGRDRANTGELFF

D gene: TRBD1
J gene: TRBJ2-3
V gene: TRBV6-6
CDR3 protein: CASRARDRESDTQYF

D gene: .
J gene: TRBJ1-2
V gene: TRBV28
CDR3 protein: CASSPFAGADGYTF

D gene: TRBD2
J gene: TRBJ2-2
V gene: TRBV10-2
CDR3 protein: CASRLAGGDTGELFF

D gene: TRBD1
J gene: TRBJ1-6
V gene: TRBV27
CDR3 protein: CASSRQGTVDNSPLHF

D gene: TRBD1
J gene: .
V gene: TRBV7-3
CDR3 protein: CASSLDGTGTGAYEQYF

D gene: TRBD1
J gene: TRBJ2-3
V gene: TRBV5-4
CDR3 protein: CASSGRQGAADTQYF

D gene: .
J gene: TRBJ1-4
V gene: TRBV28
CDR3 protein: CASANEKLFF

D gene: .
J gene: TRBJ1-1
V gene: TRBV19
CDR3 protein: CASSIATAEAFF

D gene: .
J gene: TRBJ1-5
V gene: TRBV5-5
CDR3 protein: CASSWEGNSNQPQHF